Each of the 14 T cell receptor beta chains below was sequenced from the same sample in a study of blood T cell repertoires in COVID-19. This table comes from immunoSEQ multiplex PCR, and its TCRdb copy is limited to in-frame clones, with some not included. The profile shows some 160,000 clones, 80% to 85% of them singletons. The sequenced material came from peripheral blood. All receptors derive from a man in his 70s with active or convalescent COVID-19.

The V gene is TRBV15, the J gene TRBJ2-1, with TRBD1 as a possible D gene (6 bases). The CDR3 sequence is 16 residues long. Germline lookup yields CDR1 LNHNV and CDR2 YYDKDF (reference sequence). The V end lost 0 bases, the J end lost 6 bases, and 15 bases lay between the germline ends. The CDR3 DNA reads as TGTGCCACCAGCAGAGATAAAGGGGGAAAGGCCAATGAGCAGTTCTTC. Translating gives CATSRDKGGKANEQFF.

This clone was counted once. The chain combines TRBV7-9 with TRBJ1-1; weak D call: TRBD1 (6 bases). The ends were cut back, 7 bases at V and 1 base at J, with 16 bases in the middle. The CDR3 is made up of 15 amino acids. The germline CDR1 and CDR2 sequences are SEHNR and FQNEAQ (reference sequence). CDR3 residues: CASIIDRRGNTEAFF. In DNA, the CDR3 is TGTGCCAGCATCATAGACAGGCGTGGGAACACTGAAGCTTTCTTT. The complete variable domain, with remaining parts taken from reference TRBV7-9 and TRBJ1-1, reads DTGVSQNPRHKITKRGQNVTFRCDPISEHNRLYWYRQTLGQGPEFLTYFQNEAQLEKSRLLSDRFSAERPKGSFSTLEIQRTEQGDSAMYLCASIIDRRGNTEAFFGQGTRLTVV.

V and J are TRBV15 and TRBJ1-5; D not certain. Trimming removed 0 bases at V and 2 bases at J, with 11 bases between. This CDR3 is 16 amino acids long. Germline lookup yields CDR1 LNHNV and CDR2 YYDKDF (reference sequence). The CDR3 nucleotides are TGTGCCACCAGCAGAGATTTCAGAGCGGGCAATCAGCCCCAGCATTTT. It translates to CATSRDFRAGNQPQHF.

The chain links TRBV27 to TRBJ1-5; D perhaps matches TRBD1 (5 bases). Germline assignment: CDR1 MNHEY and CDR2 SMNVEV (reference sequence). V shed 2 bases and J shed 7 bases, with 12 bases lying between them. The CDR3 consists of 14 residues. This chain's CDR3 is CASSLTTTVQPQHF. The CDR3 nucleotides are TGTGCCAGCAGTTTAACGACGACAGTCCAGCCCCAGCATTTT.

This chain connects TRBV11-3 to TRBJ2-3, with 10 bases aligning to TRBD2. In germline, CDR1 is SGHNT, CDR2 YENEEA. Trimming took 1 base from V and 4 from J; bases not matched to a gene: 11. The CDR3 has 18 amino acids. The CDR3 coding sequence is TGTGCCAGCAGCTTAGGCCCCGAGGGCCTAGCGGGAGCAGATACGCAGTATTTT. As protein: CASSLGPEGLAGADTQYF.

The chain is built from TRBV6-6 and TRBJ1-1, with D tentatively TRBD1 (5 bases). V lost 8 bases, J lost 2 bases, and 9 bases lay in between. The CDR3 is made up of 12 amino acids. Germline assignment: CDR1 MNHNY and CDR2 SVGAGI (reference sequence). The CDR3 nucleotides are TGTGCCAGCGCGACAGACAACACTGAAGCTTTCTTT. Encoded protein: CASATDNTEAFF.

The J gene is TRBJ2-7, the V gene TRBV27; the D gene is possibly TRBD2 (6 bases). CDR3 length equals 13 residues. The V end lost 3 bases, the J end lost 6 bases, and 12 bases lay between the germline ends. Germline assignment: CDR1 MNHEY and CDR2 SMNVEV (reference sequence). CDR3 DNA sequence: TGTGCCAGCAGTTTCCGGTACGGGGGCGAGCAGTACTTC. It codes for CASSFRYGGEQYF.

This clone showed up just once. This chain uses TRBV7-9 with TRBJ1-6, with D perhaps matching TRBD1 (6 bases). The germline V and J ends were trimmed by 4 bases and 8 bases, with 15 bases remaining between them. The germline V gene encodes CDR1 SEHNR and CDR2 FQNEAQ (reference sequence). The CDR3 extends over 15 amino acids. The CDR3 coding sequence is TGTGCCAGCAGCTCTGAGACAGGTTTTTATTCACCCCTCCACTTT. As protein: CASSSETGFYSPLHF. Looking up the rest from reference TRBV7-9 and TRBJ1-6 gives the full variable domain: DTGVSQNPRHKITKRGQNVTFRCDPISEHNRLYWYRQTLGQGPEFLTYFQNEAQLEKSRLLSDRFSAERPKGSFSTLEIQRTEQGDSAMYLCASSSETGFYSPLHFGNGTRLTVT.

This CDR3 is CAALRTGGFQYF. The DNA of the CDR3 is TGTGCCGCGCTCAGGACAGGGGGCTTCCAGTACTTC. V usage is TRBV30 and J usage is TRBJ2-5; TRBD1 matches at 11 bases. The trim removed 8 bases at V and 10 bases at J, leaving 9 bases unmatched. Germline V lookup: CDR1 GTSNPN, CDR2 SVGIG (reference sequence). The length of the CDR3 is 12 residues.

This clone was detected a few times. This chain uses TRBV5-1 with TRBJ2-3, with 7 bases aligning to TRBD1. J gave up 6 bases and V 0 bases, and 4 bases lay outside the gene matches. The CDR3 covers 14 residues. Germline V gene sequence: CDR1 SGHRS, CDR2 YFSETQ. The CDR3, as DNA: TGCGCCAGCAGCTTGGGACAGGGTGATGATACGCAGTATTTT. Translation: CASSLGQGDDTQYF.

The chain employs TRBV4-3 and TRBJ1-3; D may be TRBD1 (6 bases). Germline V gene lookup returns CDR1 LGHNA and CDR2 YSLEER. CDR3 size: 14 residues. V lost 2 bases, J lost 3 bases, and 8 bases lay in between. The DNA of the CDR3 is TGCGCCAGCAGCCAACGGACAGTTGGAAACACCATATATTTT. Amino acid sequence: CASSQRTVGNTIYF.

The genes are TRBV24-1 and TRBJ2-2; perhaps TRBD2 as D (5 bases). Per the germline V gene, CDR1 is KGHDR and CDR2 is SFDVKD. This CDR3 has 12 residues. V dropped 7 bases and J dropped 6 bases, with 8 bases sitting between them. The CDR3 nucleotides are TGTGCCACCAGCCGCGGGCCCGGGGAGCTGTTTTTT. Protein sequence: CATSRGPGELFF.

The V call is TRBV5-1, the J call TRBJ2-7; D is unclear. Germline values: CDR1 SGHRS, CDR2 YFSETQ. The CDR3 extends over 14 amino acids. Trimming shortened V by 1 base and J by 2 bases, and 10 bases separated the two germline ends. This CDR3 reads CASSLNSRTYEQYF. In DNA, the CDR3 is TGCGCCAGCAGCTTGAACAGCCGCACCTACGAGCAGTACTTC. The full variable domain, completed using reference TRBV5-1 and TRBJ2-7, is KAGVTQTPRYLIKTRGQQVTLSCSPISGHRSVSWYQQTPGQGLQFLFEYFSETQRNKGNFPGRFSGRQFSNSRSEMNVSTLELGDSALYLCASSLNSRTYEQYFGPGTRLTVT.

This chain uses TRBV6-1 with TRBJ1-1; 10 nucleotides agree with TRBD1. From germline, CDR1 is MNHNS and CDR2 SASEGT. The CDR3 totals 14 residues. The V gene end was trimmed by 6 bases and the J gene end by 4 bases; junction bases not matched to a gene: 5. CDR3: CASSPGTGVTEAFF. CDR3 nucleotide sequence: TGTGCCAGCAGCCCCGGGACAGGGGTCACTGAAGCTTTCTTT.